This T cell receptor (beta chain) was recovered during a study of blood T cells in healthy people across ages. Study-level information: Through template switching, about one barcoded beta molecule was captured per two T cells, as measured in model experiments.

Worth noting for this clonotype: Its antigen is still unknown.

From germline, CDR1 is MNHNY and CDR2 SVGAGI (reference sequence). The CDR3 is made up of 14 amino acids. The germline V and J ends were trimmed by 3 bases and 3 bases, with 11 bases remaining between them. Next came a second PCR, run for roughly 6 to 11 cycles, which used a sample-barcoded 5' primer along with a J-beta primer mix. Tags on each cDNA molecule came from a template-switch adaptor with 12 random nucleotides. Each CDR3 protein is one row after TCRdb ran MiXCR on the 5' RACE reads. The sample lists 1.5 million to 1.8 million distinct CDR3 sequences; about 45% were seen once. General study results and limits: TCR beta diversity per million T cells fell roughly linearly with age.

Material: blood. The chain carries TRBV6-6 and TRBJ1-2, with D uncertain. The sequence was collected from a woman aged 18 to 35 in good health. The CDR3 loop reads CASSYGGSDYGYTF. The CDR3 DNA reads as TGTGCCAGCAGTTATGGCGGCTCGGACTATGGCTACACCTTC.